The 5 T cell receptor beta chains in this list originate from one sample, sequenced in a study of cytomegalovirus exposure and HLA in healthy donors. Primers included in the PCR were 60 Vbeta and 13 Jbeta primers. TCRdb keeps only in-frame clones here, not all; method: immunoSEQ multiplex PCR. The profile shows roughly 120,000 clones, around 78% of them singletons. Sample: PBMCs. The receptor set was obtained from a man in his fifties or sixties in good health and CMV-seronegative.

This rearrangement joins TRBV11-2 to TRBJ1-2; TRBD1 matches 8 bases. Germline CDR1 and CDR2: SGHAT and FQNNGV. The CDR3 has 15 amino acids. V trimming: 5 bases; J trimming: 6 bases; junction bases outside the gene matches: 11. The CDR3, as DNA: TGTGCCAGCAGCCCCGTCAGTAGACAGGGGAATGGCTACACCTTC. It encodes CASSPVSRQGNGYTF.

The CDR3 sequence is CASSEFSGSGGYTF. The CDR3 nucleotides are TGTGCCAGCAGTGAGTTTTCAGGGTCTGGTGGCTACACCTTC. The gene calls are TRBV6-4 and TRBJ1-2; perhaps TRBD1 as D (5 bases). From germline, CDR1 is MRHNA and CDR2 SNTAGT. Trimming removed 3 bases from V and 7 bases from J, with 15 bases in between. This CDR3 comprises 14 residues.

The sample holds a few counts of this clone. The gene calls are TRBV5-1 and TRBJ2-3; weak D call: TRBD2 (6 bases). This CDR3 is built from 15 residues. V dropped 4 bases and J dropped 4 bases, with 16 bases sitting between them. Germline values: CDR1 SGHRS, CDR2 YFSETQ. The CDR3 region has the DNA TGCGCCAGCAGCCCTGGCGGGGTATTGGCAGATACGCAGTATTTT. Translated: CASSPGGVLADTQYF.

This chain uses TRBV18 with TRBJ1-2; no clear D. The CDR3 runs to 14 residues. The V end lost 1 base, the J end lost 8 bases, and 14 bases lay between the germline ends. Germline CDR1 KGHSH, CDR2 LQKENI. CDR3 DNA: TGTGCCAGCTCACCACAAACAGATGCGGGAGGCTACACCTTC. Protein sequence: CASSPQTDAGGYTF.

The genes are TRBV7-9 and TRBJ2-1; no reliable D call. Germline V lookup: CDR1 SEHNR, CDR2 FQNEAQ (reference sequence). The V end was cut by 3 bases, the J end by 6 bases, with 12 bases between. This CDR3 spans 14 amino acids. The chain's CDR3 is CASSLSLITNEQFF. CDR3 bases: TGTGCCAGCAGCTTGAGCCTCATCACCAATGAGCAGTTCTTC.